Below are 17 T cell receptor beta chains sequenced from a single sample in a study of T cells in Graves' hyperthyroidism and ophthalmopathy. Authors of the study amplified TCR beta CDR3 regions from RNA transcripts. Using the HTBI primer set, a first-round RT-PCR was run on the TCR CDR3. MiXCR was run by TCRdb on the multiplex PCR reads, yielding one entry per CDR3 protein. The table includes roughly 500,000 distinct CDR3 sequences, approximately 48% detected once. Sequences were obtained from peripheral blood or thyroid tissue (not recorded which). The source is an adult woman with Graves' disease, either hyperthyroidism or ophthalmopathy (not recorded which).

The J gene is TRBJ2-2, the V gene TRBV5-1; D gene ambiguous. Germline values: CDR1 SGHRS, CDR2 YFSETQ. This CDR3 has 13 residues. Trimming removed 5 bases at V and 3 bases at J, with 8 bases between. CDR3 amino acids: CASSAEHTGELFF. Here the CDR3 DNA reads TGCGCCAGCAGTGCGGAACACACCGGGGAGCTGTTTTTT.

This chain connects TRBV7-6 to TRBJ2-3; maybe TRBD2 (6 bases). The CDR3 covers 15 residues. Germline V gene data show CDR1 as SGHVS and CDR2 as FNYEAQ. CDR3 bases: TGTGCTTCGTCCCCCCAGCGGGTTAACACAGATACGCAGTATTTT. This codes for CASSPQRVNTDTQYF.

This clonotype was seen at least ten times. The chain couples TRBV20-1 to TRBJ1-6; D gene unclear. The CDR3 contains 15 residues. V was shortened by 5 bases and J by 0 bases, with 11 bases between the two germline ends. Germline loops: CDR1 DFQATT, CDR2 SNEGSKA (reference sequence). CDR3 nucleotides: TGCAGTGCTCGGACGCAGAGCTCCTATAATTCACCCCTCCACTTT. Encoded protein: CSARTQSSYNSPLHF.

The genes are TRBV5-1 and TRBJ1-1; TRBD1 matches 7 bases. The CDR3 has 13 amino acids. Germline trimming cut 4 bases from V and 6 bases from J; bases unmatched to any gene: 6. Germline V gene sequence: CDR1 SGHRS, CDR2 YFSETQ. CDR3 nucleotide sequence: TGCGCCAGCAGCCATGACAGGGACGCTGAAGCTTTCTTT. This encodes CASSHDRDAEAFF. Full variable domain (rest looked up from reference TRBV5-1 and TRBJ1-1): KAGVTQTPRYLIKTRGQQVTLSCSPISGHRSVSWYQQTPGQGLQFLFEYFSETQRNKGNFPGRFSGRQFSNSRSEMNVSTLELGDSALYLCASSHDRDAEAFFGQGTRLTVV.

This clonotype was observed a handful of times. The chain joins TRBV2 to TRBJ1-6; D not resolved. V was clipped by 7 bases and J by 8 bases, with 12 bases between them. Germline V gives CDR1 SNHLY, CDR2 FYNNEI. The length of the CDR3 is 13 residues. The CDR3 is CASIVEIDSPLHF. CDR3 sequence (DNA): TGTGCCAGCATCGTGGAAATAGATTCACCCCTCCACTTT.

At least ten counts were recorded for this clonotype. This chain uses TRBV5-1 with TRBJ2-7; D might be TRBD2 (6 bases). The germline V gene encodes CDR1 SGHRS and CDR2 YFSETQ. V lost 6 bases and J lost 5, with 18 bases in between. The CDR3 totals 14 residues. As DNA, the CDR3 is TGCGCCAGCACCCTAGGAGGGAGCGGCGACGAGCAGTACTTC. This sequence encodes CASTLGGSGDEQYF.

The V and J genes are TRBV4-3 and TRBJ1-6; D ambiguous. Trimming shortened V by 5 bases and J by 10 bases, and 12 bases separated the two germline ends. The CDR3 is 13 residues long. Germline lookup yields CDR1 LGHNA and CDR2 YSLEER. CDR3 DNA sequence: TGCGCCAGCAGCGTGGGTCGGAACTCACCCCTCCACTTT. Its translation: CASSVGRNSPLHF.

This clonotype was detected a few times. The V and J genes are TRBV11-1 and TRBJ1-1; no reliable D call. The germline V gene encodes CDR1 SGHAT and CDR2 FQDESV (reference sequence). The V end was cut by 5 bases, the J end by 0 bases, with 13 bases between. The CDR3 totals 15 residues. The DNA of the CDR3 is TGTGCCAGCAGCCTTACTTGGACGGTGAACACTGAAGCTTTCTTT. It yields the protein CASSLTWTVNTEAFF. Looking up the rest from reference TRBV11-1 and TRBJ1-1 gives the full variable domain: EAEVAQSPRYKITEKSQAVAFWCDPISGHATLYWYRQILGQGPELLVQFQDESVVDDSQLPKDRFSAERLKGVDSTLKIQPAELGDSAMYLCASSLTWTVNTEAFFGQGTRLTVV.

The V call is TRBV19, the J call TRBJ1-2; D is unclear. Looked up from germline, CDR1 is LNHDA and CDR2 is SQIVND (reference sequence). V lost 6 bases and J lost 6, with 14 bases in between. CDR3 length: 13 amino acids. The CDR3 protein is CASRDVERNGYTF. CDR3 coding DNA: TGTGCCAGTAGGGACGTCGAACGGAATGGCTACACCTTC.

This clonotype showed up just a few times. The rearrangement uses TRBV7-2 and TRBJ1-3; TRBD1 is a possible D gene (6 bases). The V end was cut by 2 bases, the J end by 2 bases, with 10 bases between. From germline, CDR1 is SGHTA and CDR2 FQGNSA. This CDR3 spans 15 amino acids. Here the CDR3 DNA reads TGTGCCAGCAGCTTAACAGGGTCGACTGGAAACACCATATATTTT. This encodes CASSLTGSTGNTIYF. The complete variable domain, with remaining parts taken from reference TRBV7-2 and TRBJ1-3, reads GAGVSQSPSNKVTEKGKDVELRCDPISGHTALYWYRQSLGQGLEFLIYFQGNSAPDKSGLPSDRFSAERTGGSVSTLTIQRTQQEDSAVYLCASSLTGSTGNTIYFGEGSWLTVV.

The V and J genes are TRBV29-1 and TRBJ1-1; 9 positions agree with TRBD1. Germline V gene lookup returns CDR1 SQVTM and CDR2 ANQGSEA. Germline trimming cut 5 bases from V and 0 bases from J; bases unmatched to any gene: 7. This CDR3 comprises 15 residues. The CDR3 bases are TGCAGCGTTATCCGGACAGGGGCCATGAACACTGAAGCTTTCTTT. Encoded protein: CSVIRTGAMNTEAFF.

This chain uses TRBV10-3 with TRBJ1-1; the match to TRBD1 covers 7 bases. The junction had 5 bases not matched to a gene; V was cut back by 7 bases and J by 0 bases. CDR1 is ENHRY, CDR2 SYGVKD, per germline. The CDR3 consists of 14 residues. CDR3 protein: CAIMGTEMNTEAFF. Here the CDR3 DNA reads TGTGCCATCATGGGGACAGAAATGAACACTGAAGCTTTCTTT.

The V call is TRBV6-5, the J call TRBJ1-3; no firm D call. The CDR3 sequence is 16 residues long. V was pared by 5 bases and J by 2 bases, with 16 bases between. CDR1 is MNHEY and CDR2 is SVGAGI in the germline V gene. CDR3 loop: CASSPQVAMTGNTIYF. DNA for the CDR3: TGTGCCAGCAGTCCCCAGGTGGCGATGACTGGAAACACCATATATTTT.

The table lists this clonotype with many counts. V usage is TRBV20-1 and J usage is TRBJ2-7, with 11 bases lining up with TRBD2. The CDR3 sequence is 14 residues long. Germline V gene data show CDR1 as DFQATT and CDR2 as SNEGSKA (reference sequence). Losses at the gene ends were 8 bases for V and 7 bases for J; bases not matched to a gene: 13. The CDR3 is CSRSGLAGGWEQYF. The CDR3 nucleotides read TGCAGTAGGTCCGGCCTAGCGGGAGGTTGGGAGCAGTACTTC.

This clonotype was seen ten or more times. The chain is built from TRBV19 and TRBJ2-7; D perhaps matches TRBD2 (5 bases). Germline CDR1 LNHDA, CDR2 SQIVND (reference sequence). The germline V and J ends were trimmed by 1 base and 5 bases, with 12 bases remaining between them. The CDR3 sequence is 14 residues long. The CDR3 is CASSIVSGVNEQYF. CDR3 bases: TGTGCCAGTAGTATAGTTTCCGGGGTCAACGAGCAGTACTTC.

The gene calls are TRBV7-9 and TRBJ1-5, with 9 bases matching TRBD1. Trimming cost V 5 bases and J 3 bases; bases outside gene matches: 2. The CDR3 contains 14 residues. The V gene's germline CDR1 is SEHNR and CDR2 FQNEAQ (reference sequence). The CDR3 spells CASSGDRANQPQHF. CDR3 DNA: TGTGCCAGCAGCGGGGACAGGGCCAATCAGCCCCAGCATTTT.

This clonotype was counted ten times or more. The rearrangement uses TRBV9 and TRBJ2-7, with 9 positions matching TRBD2. CDR1 is SGDLS and CDR2 is YYNGEE in the germline V gene. J lost 2 bases, V lost 0 bases, and 6 bases had no gene match. There are 16 residues in the CDR3. The CDR3 spells CASSVDPSGKTYEQYF. CDR3 sequence (DNA): TGTGCCAGCAGCGTAGACCCTAGCGGGAAGACCTACGAGCAGTACTTC.